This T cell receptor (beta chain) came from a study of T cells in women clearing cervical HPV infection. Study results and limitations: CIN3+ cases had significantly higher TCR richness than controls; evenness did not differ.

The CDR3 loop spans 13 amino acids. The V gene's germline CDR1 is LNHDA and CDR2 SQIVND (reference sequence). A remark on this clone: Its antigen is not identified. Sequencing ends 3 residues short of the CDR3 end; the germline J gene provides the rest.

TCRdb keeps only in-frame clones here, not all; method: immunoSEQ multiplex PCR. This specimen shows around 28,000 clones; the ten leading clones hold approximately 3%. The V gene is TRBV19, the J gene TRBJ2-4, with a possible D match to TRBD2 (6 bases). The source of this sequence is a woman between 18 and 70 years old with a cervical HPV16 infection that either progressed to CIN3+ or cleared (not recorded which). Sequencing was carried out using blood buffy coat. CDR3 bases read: TGTGCCAGTAGTATAGATTTGGACTATGGT. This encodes CASSIDLDYG. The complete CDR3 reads CASSIDLDYGQYF.